The T cell receptor (beta chain) under discussion was sequenced for a study of OX40 agonist ivuxolimab in advanced cancers. Across the whole study: Partial responses, seen in three patients, involved one hepatocellular carcinoma and two cutaneous melanomas. Study-wide findings and caveats: Doses of 0.1 to 3.0 mg/kg were accompanied by clonal expansion of CD4+ and CD8+ blood T cells by week 6.

In regard to this clone: The target antigen is unknown.

Germline V gene data show CDR1 as MDHEN and CDR2 as SYDVKM. V shed 6 bases and J shed 0 bases, with 23 bases lying between them. This CDR3 is built from 18 residues. This table comes from immunoSEQ multiplex PCR, and its TCRdb copy is limited to in-frame clones, with some not included. The table lists tens of thousands of clones, approximately 86% of them singletons. The source is an adult with an advanced solid tumor such as melanoma, head and neck, liver or kidney cancer. This sample comprised CD4+ or CD8+ T cells sorted from blood, obtained in a trial of the OX40 agonist ivuxolimab. J is TRBJ1-2 and V is TRBV28; D is perhaps TRBD1 (6 bases). The CDR3 region is CASRYSYRQGKPNYGYTF. The DNA for the CDR3 is TGTGCCAGCAGATATTCTTATCGCCAGGGGAAACCTAACTATGGCTACACCTTC.